Each of the 5 T cell receptor beta chains below was sequenced from the same sample in a study of radiotherapy plus CTLA-4 blockade in lung cancer. Clones were sequenced by immunoSEQ multiplex PCR, and TCRdb holds only the in-frame ones, with some missing. The sample lists tens of thousands of clones; around 76% were seen once. This specimen was peripheral blood, taken from a patient treated with radiotherapy plus ipilimumab. The source is a human donor with non-small cell lung cancer who had a partial response to radiotherapy plus ipilimumab. Some clones in this sample may be carry-over from other donors' samples.

The V call is TRBV5-1, the J call TRBJ1-2, with D possibly TRBD1 on 6 matching bases. The CDR3 runs 13 residues. Per germline, CDR1 SGHRS and CDR2 YFSETQ. V lost 2 bases, J lost 8 bases, and 13 bases lay in between. The CDR3 region is CASSLAGARGYTF. As DNA, the CDR3 is TGCGCCAGCAGCTTAGCAGGGGCCCGCGGCTACACCTTC.

The genes are TRBV11-1 and TRBJ2-5, with a tentative D call TRBD1 (5 bases). Deletions cut 8 bases from V and 3 bases from J, with 19 bases between. This CDR3 has 15 amino acids. CDR1 is SGHAT, CDR2 FQDESV, per germline (reference sequence). The CDR3 DNA reads as TGTGCCAGCGCGCCGGAGTACAGGACCAAAGAGACCCAGTACTTC. This encodes CASAPEYRTKETQYF. Combining the CDR3 with reference TRBV11-1 and TRBJ2-5 gives the whole variable domain EAEVAQSPRYKITEKSQAVAFWCDPISGHATLYWYRQILGQGPELLVQFQDESVVDDSQLPKDRFSAERLKGVDSTLKIQPAELGDSAMYLCASAPEYRTKETQYFGPGTRLLVL.

The J gene is TRBJ1-3, the V gene TRBV10-2, with a tentative D call TRBD1 (5 bases). V was pared by 4 bases and J by 4 bases, with 11 bases between. Germline-derived CDR1 and CDR2 are WSHSY and SAAADI. This CDR3 comprises 14 residues. CDR3 loop: CASSAPGWGNTIYF. CDR3 coding DNA: TGCGCCAGCAGTGCCCCAGGGTGGGGAAACACCATATATTTT.

The chain links TRBV7-2 to TRBJ1-2; TRBD1 might be the D (5 bases). The CDR3 extends over 14 amino acids. V was trimmed by 1 base and J by 7 bases, leaving 13 bases between them. CDR1 and CDR2 from the germline V gene are SGHTA and FQGNSA. The CDR3 here is CASSLDGRVGGYTF. Here the CDR3 DNA reads TGTGCCAGCAGCTTAGATGGCAGGGTGGGTGGCTACACCTTC.

The CDR3 DNA reads TGTGCCAGCAGCTTAACAGTTAACCAAGAGACCCAGTACTTC. It yields the protein CASSLTVNQETQYF. The rearrangement uses TRBV5-8 and TRBJ2-5, with D unclear. Germline CDR1 and CDR2: SGHTS and YDEGEE. This CDR3 comprises 14 residues. V dropped 2 bases and J dropped 0 bases, with 8 bases sitting between them.